This T cell receptor beta chain was sequenced during a study of CD8+ T cells in alopecia areata. About the study: Patients received oral tofacitinib, 5 to 10 mg twice daily, for moderate-to-severe alopecia areata. Overall study findings and caveats: Scalp lesions, especially in alopecia totalis/universalis, had higher clonality than normal scalp.

About this clone itself: Its target is not known.

V gave up 3 bases and J gave up 0 bases; unmatched junction bases: 0. The length of the CDR3 is 14 residues. CDR1 and CDR2 from the germline V gene are LNHNV and YYDKDF (reference sequence). Isolated RNA was reverse transcribed into cDNA used as the sequencing template. Produced via immunoSEQ multiplex PCR; TCRdb's table is partial and in-frame only. The sample yields about 160,000 clones, more than 40% seen once. Input material: CD4+ T cells sorted from blood. The clonotype was recovered from a human donor with alopecia areata. V usage is TRBV15 and J usage is TRBJ1-1, with 8 nucleotides matching TRBD1. The CDR3: CATSRDRVNTEAFF. The CDR3 region has the DNA TGTGCCACCAGCAGGGACAGGGTGAACACTGAAGCTTTCTTT.